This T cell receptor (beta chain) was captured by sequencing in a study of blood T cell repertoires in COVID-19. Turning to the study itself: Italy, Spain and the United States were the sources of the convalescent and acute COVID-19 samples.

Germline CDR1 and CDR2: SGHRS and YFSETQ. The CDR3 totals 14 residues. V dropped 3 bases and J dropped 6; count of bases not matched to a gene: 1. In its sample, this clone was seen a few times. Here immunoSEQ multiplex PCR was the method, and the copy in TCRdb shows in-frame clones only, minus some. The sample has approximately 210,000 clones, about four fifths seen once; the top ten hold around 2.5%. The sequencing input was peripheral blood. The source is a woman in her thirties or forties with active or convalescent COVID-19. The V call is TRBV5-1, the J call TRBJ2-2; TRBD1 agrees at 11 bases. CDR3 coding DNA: TGCGCCAGCAGCTCGGGACAGGGGGCCGGGGAGCTGTTTTTT. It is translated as CASSSGQGAGELFF.